The next 32 T cell receptor beta chains were all read from a single sample in a study of blood T cells in healthy people across ages. A J-beta primer mix and a sample-barcoded 5' primer were used in a second PCR of roughly 6 to 12 cycles. TCRdb recomputed calls from the 5' RACE reads with MiXCR, one row per CDR3 protein. The sample shows about 1,600,000 distinct CDR3 sequences, 42% of them seen only once. Sequences were obtained from blood. These receptors were obtained from a woman aged 18-29 years in good health.

The sample holds one count of this clonotype. The junction departs from the called germline gene at one end, perhaps through a read error. The J gene is TRBJ2-5, the V gene TRBV6-5, with D possibly matching TRBD2 (5 bases). The J call is uncertain, as TRBJ2-7 better fits the DNA end. The CDR3 length is 13 residues. The germline CDR1 and CDR2 sequences are MNHEY and SVGAGI. In nucleotides, the CDR3 is TGTGCCAGCAGTGACTCGAGAGGGAACGAGCAGTACTTC. This sequence encodes CASSDSRGNEQYF.

DNA for the CDR3: TGTGCCAGCACTGATGGGGCAGGGAACACCGGGGAGCTGTTTTTT. Its protein is CASTDGAGNTGELFF. The chain joins TRBV7-9 to TRBJ2-2, with D perhaps matching TRBD1 (5 bases). The CDR3 is 15 residues long. The V end was cut by 7 bases, the J end by 1 base, with 13 bases between. In germline, CDR1 is SEHNR, CDR2 FQNEAQ (reference sequence).

This chain uses TRBV4-1 with TRBJ2-7; TRBD2 agrees at 10 bases. The germline V gene encodes CDR1 MGHRA and CDR2 YSYEKL. V shed 0 bases and J 7 bases; nucleotides not matched to a gene: 9. CDR3 length: 16 amino acids. The chain's CDR3 is CASSQEVASGRWEQYF. DNA of the CDR3: TGCGCCAGCAGCCAAGAGGTGGCTAGCGGGAGATGGGAGCAGTACTTC.

This clonotype has a handful of counts. J is TRBJ2-7 and V is TRBV11-2; 11 bases fit TRBD2. From germline, CDR1 is SGHAT and CDR2 FQNNGV. Trimming at V came to 4 bases and at J to 3 bases, leaving 5 bases not matched to a gene. This CDR3 is built from 15 residues. The CDR3 DNA follows: TGTGCCAGCAGCTCTTCCGGGACTAGCGGCTACGAGCAGTACTTC. This encodes CASSSSGTSGYEQYF.

In nucleotides, the CDR3 is TGTGCCAGCAGTCCCTGGGGGACAGGGGCTCTTCTGAGCAATCAGCCCCAGCATTTT. Translation: CASSPWGTGALLSNQPQHF. The chain combines TRBV6-1 with TRBJ1-5; 10 bases are a match to TRBD1. This CDR3 has 19 amino acids. Germline CDR1 MNHNS, CDR2 SASEGT. V was pared by 5 bases and J by 1 base, with 14 bases of the junction left unmatched.

This clonotype was picked up one time. The CDR3 region is CASSTPGVATEAFF. The DNA for the CDR3 is TGTGCCAGCAGTACCCCTGGAGTTGCCACTGAAGCTTTCTTT. V usage is TRBV28 and J usage is TRBJ1-1, with D unresolved. The CDR3 runs to 14 residues. Germline values: CDR1 MDHEN, CDR2 SYDVKM. V gave up 5 bases and J gave up 4 bases, with 14 bases separating them.

This clonotype appeared a few times. V gene TRBV20-1 combines with J gene TRBJ2-1; TRBD2 agrees at 15 bases. The CDR3 covers 16 residues. The V and J ends lost 0 bases and 8 bases, in that order; junction bases with no gene match: 5. Per the germline V gene, CDR1 is DFQATT and CDR2 is SNEGSKA (reference sequence). CDR3 protein: CSARDPGLAGGDEQFF. CDR3 bases: TGCAGTGCTAGAGACCCCGGACTAGCGGGAGGGGATGAGCAGTTCTTC.

This clonotype was counted a few times. The chain recombines TRBV28 with TRBJ2-6; 7 bases are a match to TRBD2. The length of the CDR3 is 16 residues. Trimming cost V 11 bases and J 0 bases; bases outside gene matches: 10. CDR1 is MDHEN and CDR2 is SYDVKM in the germline V gene. The CDR3 DNA follows: TGTGCCGCGATTGGGGGGGGTGCCTCTGGGGCCAACGTCCTGACTTTC. It codes for CAAIGGGASGANVLTF.

The rearrangement joins TRBV5-1 to TRBJ2-2; TRBD1 is a possible D gene (6 bases). The germline CDR1 and CDR2 sequences are SGHRS and YFSETQ. The CDR3 length is 14 residues. V was pared by 1 base and J by 5 bases, with 9 bases between. The CDR3 bases are TGCGCCAGCAGCTTGACAGGGAGAACCGGGGAGCTGTTTTTT. Amino acid sequence: CASSLTGRTGELFF.

The chain joins TRBV20-1 to TRBJ2-1; 8 positions agree with TRBD2. Looked up from germline, CDR1 is DFQATT and CDR2 is SNEGSKA (reference sequence). This CDR3 comprises 15 residues. V shed 4 bases and J 3 bases; nucleotides not matched to a gene: 8. CDR3 region: CSATEGSGNYNEQFF. In nucleotides, the CDR3 is TGCAGTGCTACGGAAGGTAGCGGGAACTACAATGAGCAGTTCTTC.

This clonotype was seen a single time. The junction departs from the called germline gene at one end, perhaps through a read error. The chain links TRBV12-3 or TRBV12-4 to TRBJ1-2; D unresolved. The CDR3 sequence is 12 residues long. CDR3 in amino acids: CASSLGSTVANF. In nucleotides, the CDR3 is TGTGCCAGCAGTTTGGGGTCCACGGTTGCTAACTTC.

About this clonotype: One junction end does not reproduce the germline sequence, and a read error may be involved. The chain joins TRBV28 to TRBJ1-2; D gene ambiguous. The CDR3 consists of 14 residues. The germline CDR1 and CDR2 sequences are MDHEN and SYDVKM. In DNA form, the CDR3 reads TGTGCCAACAGTCCTCCGGAGCTTAACTATGGCTACACCTTC. Protein product: CANSPPELNYGYTF.

This clonotype came up a few times. V usage is TRBV9 and J usage is TRBJ2-3; D unresolved. From germline, CDR1 is SGDLS and CDR2 YYNGEE. This CDR3 is built from 16 residues. The germline V and J ends were trimmed by 0 bases and 6 bases, with 17 bases remaining between them. CDR3 region: CASSVVSMGPGDTQYF. The CDR3 coding sequence is TGTGCCAGCAGCGTAGTCTCCATGGGTCCCGGCGATACGCAGTATTTT.

This clonotype has more than one count but fewer than ten. The J gene is TRBJ2-7, the V gene TRBV29-1; the D gene is possibly TRBD2 (6 bases). V lost 7 bases, J lost 7 bases, and 20 bases lay in between. Germline-derived CDR1 and CDR2 are SQVTM and ANQGSEA. The CDR3 sequence is 13 residues long. The CDR3 DNA sequence: TGCAGCGGTACTCTACTAGCTTCGGGAGAGCAGTACTTC. It yields the protein CSGTLLASGEQYF.

This clonotype was observed a single time. The rearrangement uses TRBV11-3 and TRBJ2-3; TRBD2 might be the D (5 bases). V lost 5 bases, J lost 2 bases, and 17 bases lay in between. The CDR3 spans 16 residues. CDR1 is SGHNT and CDR2 is YENEEA in the germline V gene. In DNA, the CDR3 is TGTGCCAGCAGCCCCGGAAGGGAGACCCTCACAGATACGCAGTATTTT. Its translation: CASSPGRETLTDTQYF.

The chain recombines TRBV6-1 with TRBJ2-3; 12 bases map to TRBD1. V shed 4 bases, J shed 2 bases, and the junction held 10 bases outside the gene matches. The CDR3 sequence is 18 residues long. Germline V gives CDR1 MNHNS, CDR2 SASEGT. The CDR3 nucleotides are TGTGCCAGCAGTGCACCCCAGGGGACAGGGGGCCCCACAGATACGCAGTATTTT. The encoded protein is CASSAPQGTGGPTDTQYF.

The chain uses TRBV2 and TRBJ2-3; D uncertain. CDR3 length: 14 amino acids. V lost 9 bases and J 0 bases, leaving 13 bases between the germline ends. The germline V gene encodes CDR1 SNHLY and CDR2 FYNNEI. Written as DNA, the CDR3 is TGTGCCAGGACACGTGGTGCTAGCACAGATACGCAGTATTTT. Residues: CARTRGASTDTQYF.

This clonotype has only a few counts. V and J are TRBV6-5 and TRBJ1-4, with TRBD1 as a possible D gene (5 bases). CDR3 size: 15 residues. V was pared by 6 bases and J by 8 bases, with 19 bases between. Germline CDR1 is MNHEY and CDR2 is SVGAGI. The CDR3 protein is CASRIQGRGEEKLFF. CDR3 coding DNA: TGTGCCAGCAGAATCCAGGGTAGAGGCGAAGAAAAACTGTTTTTT.

V usage is TRBV5-5 and J usage is TRBJ2-3; D gene uncertain. V dropped 4 bases and J dropped 1 base, with 13 bases sitting between them. The CDR3 has 15 residues. The germline CDR1 and CDR2 sequences are SGHKS and YYEKEE (reference sequence). For the CDR3, the DNA is TGTGCCAGCAGCCCGAACCTAGGAGGCACAGATACGCAGTATTTT. Translation gives CASSPNLGGTDTQYF.

The chain links TRBV15 to TRBJ2-7; the D is unclear. The V end was cut by 0 bases, the J end by 3 bases, with 6 bases between. From germline, CDR1 is LNHNV and CDR2 YYDKDF (reference sequence). The CDR3 spans 13 residues. The CDR3 region has the DNA TGTGCCACCAGCAGAGATGTGGACTACGAGCAGTACTTC. Its translation is CATSRDVDYEQYF.

The V and J genes are TRBV20-1 and TRBJ2-7; D is unclear. Germline values: CDR1 DFQATT, CDR2 SNEGSKA (reference sequence). This CDR3 spans 13 amino acids. Trimming took 0 bases from V and 3 from J, leaving 9 bases between them. CDR3: CSAREASHYEQYF. The CDR3 coding sequence is TGCAGTGCTAGAGAGGCTAGTCACTACGAGCAGTACTTC.

A note on this clonotype: An end of the junction differs from the germline gene, which may be a read error. The chain combines TRBV7-2 with TRBJ2-1, with D hard to call. Germline CDR1 and CDR2: SGHTA and FQGNSA. This CDR3 spans 15 amino acids. CDR3 in DNA: TGTGCCAGCAGCTTAGGTCTAACCTCCTACAGTGAGCAGTTCTTC. Protein product: CASSLGLTSYSEQFF.

The chain carries TRBV3-1 and TRBJ2-3; 8 bases map to TRBD2. The CDR3 is 18 amino acids. CDR1 is LGHDT, CDR2 YNNKEL, per germline (reference sequence). V shed 1 base, J shed 0 bases, and the junction held 9 bases outside the gene matches. The CDR3 sequence: CASSQGVSGGLSTDTQYF. The CDR3, as DNA: TGTGCCAGCAGCCAAGGGGTAAGCGGGGGACTTAGCACAGATACGCAGTATTTT.

This clonotype has more than one count but fewer than ten. The chain is built from TRBV6-5 and TRBJ2-5; a weak D match, TRBD1 (6 bases). V was clipped by 4 bases and J by 7 bases, with 19 bases between them. The germline CDR1 and CDR2 sequences are MNHEY and SVGAGI. The CDR3 is 15 residues long. The CDR3 nucleotides are TGTGCCAGCAGTTCCGGGACACCAACGATTATGACCCAGTACTTC. This translates into CASSSGTPTIMTQYF.

The chain carries TRBV15 and TRBJ2-3; weak D call: TRBD1 (5 bases). In germline, CDR1 is LNHNV, CDR2 YYDKDF (reference sequence). V was shortened by 3 bases and J by 9 bases, with 16 bases between the two germline ends. The CDR3 consists of 14 residues. The CDR3 nucleotides are TGTGCCACCAGCAGGACGCTCGGACAACGCACGCAGTATTTT. Protein product: CATSRTLGQRTQYF.

The rearrangement uses TRBV20-1 and TRBJ1-4; D gene ambiguous. This CDR3 is built from 13 residues. From germline, CDR1 is DFQATT and CDR2 SNEGSKA (reference sequence). With 7 bases removed from V and 1 base from J, the gap between germline ends came to 10 bases. DNA of the CDR3: TGCAGTGTTTGGCTGGGAACTAATGAAAAACTGTTTTTT. As protein: CSVWLGTNEKLFF.

The chain carries TRBV28 and TRBJ1-6, with 10 nucleotides matching TRBD1. The CDR3 has 16 residues. Germline V CDR1 and CDR2: MDHEN, SYDVKM. The V and J ends lost 3 bases and 10 bases, in that order; junction bases with no gene match: 9. The CDR3 DNA sequence: TGTGCCAGCAGTTTTCCTCCCGGGACAGGGGACTCACCCCTCCACTTT. The encoded protein is CASSFPPGTGDSPLHF.

V and J are TRBV12-3 or TRBV12-4 and TRBJ1-4; a weak D match, TRBD1 (5 bases). V lost 6 bases to trimming and J lost 5 bases, with 13 bases between them. The length of the CDR3 is 14 residues. The CDR3 region is CASSVRAINEKLFF. The CDR3 nucleotides read TGTGCCAGCAGCGTCAGGGCCATAAATGAAAAACTGTTTTTT.

V gene TRBV5-1 combines with J gene TRBJ1-1; maybe TRBD1 (6 bases). CDR3 length: 15 residues. Deletions cut 4 bases from V and 1 base from J, with 14 bases between. The V gene's germline CDR1 is SGHRS and CDR2 YFSETQ. The CDR3 region has the DNA TGCGCCAGCAGCCCGGCGGGACACAAGAACACTGAAGCTTTCTTT. Amino acids: CASSPAGHKNTEAFF.

This clonotype occurred a few times. This chain links TRBV2 with TRBJ2-1; a weak D match, TRBD2 (5 bases). Germline assignment: CDR1 SNHLY and CDR2 FYNNEI. This CDR3 has 13 residues. Trimming pared 0 bases from V and 15 bases from J, leaving 15 bases between. CDR3 bases: TGTGCCAGCAGTGAAGCGCTATCTAGCATCAGGTTCTTC. This sequence encodes CASSEALSSIRFF.

The rearrangement links TRBV7-3 to TRBJ2-4, with 8 bases aligning to TRBD2. V dropped 1 base and J dropped 9; count of bases not matched to a gene: 2. The CDR3 totals 13 residues. The germline gives CDR1 SGHTA, CDR2 FQGTGA. The CDR3 bases are TGTGCCAGCAGCTTAAGCGCGGGAGGCATTCAGTACTTC. Translated, it gives CASSLSAGGIQYF.

The rearrangement uses TRBV6-5 and TRBJ2-1; no clear D gene. The ends were cut back, 5 bases at V and 3 bases at J, with 11 bases in the middle. Per the germline V gene, CDR1 is MNHEY and CDR2 is SVGAGI. The CDR3 is made up of 14 amino acids. In DNA form, the CDR3 reads TGTGCCAGCAGTCGACGACGGAACTACAATGAGCAGTTCTTC. It codes for CASSRRRNYNEQFF.